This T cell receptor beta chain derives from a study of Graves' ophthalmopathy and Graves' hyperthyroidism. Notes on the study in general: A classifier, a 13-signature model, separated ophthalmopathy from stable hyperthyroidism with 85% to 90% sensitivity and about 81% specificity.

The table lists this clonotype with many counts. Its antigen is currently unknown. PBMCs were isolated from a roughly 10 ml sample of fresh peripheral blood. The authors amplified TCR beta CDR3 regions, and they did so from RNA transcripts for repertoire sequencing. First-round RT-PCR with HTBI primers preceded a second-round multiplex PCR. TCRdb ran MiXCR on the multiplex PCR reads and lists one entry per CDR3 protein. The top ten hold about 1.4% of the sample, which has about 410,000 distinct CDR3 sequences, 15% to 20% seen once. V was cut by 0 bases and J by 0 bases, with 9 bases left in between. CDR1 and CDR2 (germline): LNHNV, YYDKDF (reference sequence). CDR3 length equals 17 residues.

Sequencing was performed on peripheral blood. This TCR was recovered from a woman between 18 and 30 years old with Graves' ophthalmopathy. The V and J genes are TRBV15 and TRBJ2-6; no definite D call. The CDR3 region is CATSRDGPGSGANVLTF. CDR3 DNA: TGTGCCACCAGCAGAGACGGACCGGGCTCTGGGGCCAACGTCCTGACTTTC.